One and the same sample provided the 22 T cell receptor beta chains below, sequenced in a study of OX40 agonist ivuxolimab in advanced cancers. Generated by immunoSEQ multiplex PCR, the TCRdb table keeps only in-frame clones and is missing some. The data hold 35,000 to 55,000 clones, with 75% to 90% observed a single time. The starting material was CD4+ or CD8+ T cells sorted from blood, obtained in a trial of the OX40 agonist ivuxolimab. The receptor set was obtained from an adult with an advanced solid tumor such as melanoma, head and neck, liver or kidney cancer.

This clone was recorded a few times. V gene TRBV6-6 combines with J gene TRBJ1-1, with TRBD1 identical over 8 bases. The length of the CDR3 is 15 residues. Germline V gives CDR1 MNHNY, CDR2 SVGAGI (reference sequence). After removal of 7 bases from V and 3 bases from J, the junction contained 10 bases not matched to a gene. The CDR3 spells CASTLTRGPYTEAFF. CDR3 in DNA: TGTGCCAGCACCCTAACCAGGGGGCCGTACACTGAAGCTTTCTTT.

In DNA form, the CDR3 reads TGTGCCAGCAGCCCCCGGACTGTGGGCTACAATGAGCAGTTCTTC. Translation gives CASSPRTVGYNEQFF. The chain links TRBV9 to TRBJ2-1, with a tentative D call TRBD2 (5 bases). This CDR3 region has 15 residues. Between the trimmed V and J ends, which lost 4 bases and 3 bases, there was a span of 14 bases. Germline assignment: CDR1 SGDLS and CDR2 YYNGEE. The full variable domain, its missing parts supplied by reference TRBV9 and TRBJ2-1, is DSGVTQTPKHLITATGQRVTLRCSPRSGDLSVYWYQQSLDQGLQFLIQYYNGEERAKGNILERFSAQQFPDLHSELNLSSLELGDSALYFCASSPRTVGYNEQFFGPGTRLTVL.

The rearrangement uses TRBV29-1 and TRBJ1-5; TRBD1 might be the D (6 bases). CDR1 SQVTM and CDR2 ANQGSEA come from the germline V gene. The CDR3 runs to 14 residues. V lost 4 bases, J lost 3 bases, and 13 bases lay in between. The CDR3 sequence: CSVGGGSPNQPQHF. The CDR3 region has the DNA TGCAGCGTTGGAGGGGGATCCCCCAATCAGCCCCAGCATTTT.

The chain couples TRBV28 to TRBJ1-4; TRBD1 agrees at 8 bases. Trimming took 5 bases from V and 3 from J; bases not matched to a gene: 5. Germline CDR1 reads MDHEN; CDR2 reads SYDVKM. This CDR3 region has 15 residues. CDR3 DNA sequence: TGTGCCAGCAGTCCGACAGGGGCGGCTAATGAAAAACTGTTTTTT. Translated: CASSPTGAANEKLFF.

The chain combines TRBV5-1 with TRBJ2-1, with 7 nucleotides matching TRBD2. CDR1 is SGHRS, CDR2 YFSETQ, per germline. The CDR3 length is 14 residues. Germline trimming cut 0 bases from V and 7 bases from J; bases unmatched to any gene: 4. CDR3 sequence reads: CASSLERDWNEQFF. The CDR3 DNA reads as TGCGCCAGCAGCTTGGAGCGGGATTGGAATGAGCAGTTCTTC.

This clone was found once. CDR3: CASTVTGLSQPQHF. In nucleotides, the CDR3 is TGTGCCAGCACCGTGACAGGGCTTAGTCAGCCCCAGCATTTT. The gene calls are TRBV28 and TRBJ1-5; 7 positions agree with TRBD1. Germline CDR1 reads MDHEN; CDR2 reads SYDVKM. The V and J ends lost 7 bases and 6 bases, in that order; junction bases with no gene match: 9. The CDR3 is 14 residues long.

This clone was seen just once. CDR3 DNA sequence: TGTGCCTGGAGCCTACAAGTAAGCACTGAAGCTTTCTTT. This encodes CAWSLQVSTEAFF. The genes are TRBV30 and TRBJ1-1; the D is unclear. The CDR3 has 13 amino acids. Per the germline V gene, CDR1 is GTSNPN and CDR2 is SVGIG (reference sequence). Trimming took 3 bases from V and 4 from J, leaving 12 bases between them.

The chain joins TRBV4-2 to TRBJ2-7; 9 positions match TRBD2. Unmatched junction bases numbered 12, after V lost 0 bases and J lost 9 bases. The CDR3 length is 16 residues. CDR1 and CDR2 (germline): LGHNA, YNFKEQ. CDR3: CASSQEVTSGPGGQYF. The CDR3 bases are TGTGCCAGCAGCCAAGAAGTTACTAGCGGGCCCGGCGGGCAGTACTTC.

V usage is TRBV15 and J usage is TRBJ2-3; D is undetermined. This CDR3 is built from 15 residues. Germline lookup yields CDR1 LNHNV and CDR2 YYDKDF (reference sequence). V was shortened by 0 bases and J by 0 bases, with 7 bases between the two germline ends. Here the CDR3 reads CATSRDKGSTDTQYF. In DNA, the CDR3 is TGTGCCACCAGCAGAGATAAGGGTAGCACAGATACGCAGTATTTT.

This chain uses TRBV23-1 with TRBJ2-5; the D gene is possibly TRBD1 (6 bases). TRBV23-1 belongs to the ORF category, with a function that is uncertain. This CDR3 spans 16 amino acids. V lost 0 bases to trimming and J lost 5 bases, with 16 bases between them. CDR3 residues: CASSQSVWDTKETQYF. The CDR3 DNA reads TGCGCCAGCAGTCAATCGGTATGGGACACCAAGGAGACCCAGTACTTC.

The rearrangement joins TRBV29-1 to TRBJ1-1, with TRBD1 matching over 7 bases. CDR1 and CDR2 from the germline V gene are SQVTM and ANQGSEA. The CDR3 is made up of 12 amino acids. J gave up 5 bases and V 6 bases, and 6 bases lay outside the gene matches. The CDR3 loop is CSVIRGRTEAFF. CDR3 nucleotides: TGCAGCGTGATCAGGGGGAGGACTGAAGCTTTCTTT. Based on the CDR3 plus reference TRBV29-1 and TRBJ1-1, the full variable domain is SAVISQKPSRDICQRGTSLTIQCQVDSQVTMMFWYRQQPGQSLTLIATANQGSEATYESGFVIDKFPISRPNLTFSTLTVSNMSPEDSSIYLCSVIRGRTEAFFGQGTRLTVV.

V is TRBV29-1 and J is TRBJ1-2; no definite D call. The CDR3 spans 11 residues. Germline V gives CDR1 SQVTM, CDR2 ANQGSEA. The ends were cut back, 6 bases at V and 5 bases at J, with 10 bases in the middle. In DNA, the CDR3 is TGCAGCGTCTACCACGGATATGGCTACACCTTC. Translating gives CSVYHGYGYTF.

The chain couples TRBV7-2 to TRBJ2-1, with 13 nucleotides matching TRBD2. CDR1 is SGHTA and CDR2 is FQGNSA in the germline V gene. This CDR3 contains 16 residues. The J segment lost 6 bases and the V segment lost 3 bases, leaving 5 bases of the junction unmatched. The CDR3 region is CASSFGTSGISNEQFF. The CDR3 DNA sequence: TGTGCCAGCAGCTTCGGGACTAGCGGGATATCCAATGAGCAGTTCTTC.

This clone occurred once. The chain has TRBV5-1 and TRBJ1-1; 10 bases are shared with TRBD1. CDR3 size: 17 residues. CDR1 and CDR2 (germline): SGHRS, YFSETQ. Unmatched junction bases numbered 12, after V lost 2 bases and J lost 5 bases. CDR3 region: CASSLVGQGRGGTEAFF. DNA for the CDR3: TGCGCCAGCAGCTTAGTGGGACAGGGGCGCGGGGGGACTGAAGCTTTCTTT.

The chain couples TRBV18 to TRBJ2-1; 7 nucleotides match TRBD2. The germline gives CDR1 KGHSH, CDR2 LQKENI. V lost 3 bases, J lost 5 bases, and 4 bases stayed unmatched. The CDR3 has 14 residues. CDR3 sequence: CASSPASGNNEQFF. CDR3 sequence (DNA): TGTGCCAGCTCACCGGCTAGCGGAAACAATGAGCAGTTCTTC.

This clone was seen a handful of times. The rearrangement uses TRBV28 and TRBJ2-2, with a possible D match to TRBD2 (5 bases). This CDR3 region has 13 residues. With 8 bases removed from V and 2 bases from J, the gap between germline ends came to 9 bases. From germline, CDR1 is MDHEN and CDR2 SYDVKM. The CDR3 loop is CASQSGNTGELFF. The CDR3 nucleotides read TGTGCCAGCCAGAGCGGAAACACCGGGGAGCTGTTTTTT.

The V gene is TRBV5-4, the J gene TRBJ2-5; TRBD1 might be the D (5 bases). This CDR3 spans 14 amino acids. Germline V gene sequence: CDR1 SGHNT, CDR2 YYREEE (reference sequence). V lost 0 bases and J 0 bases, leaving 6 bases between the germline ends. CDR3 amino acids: CASSLGGNQETQYF. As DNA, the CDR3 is TGTGCCAGCAGCTTGGGGGGCAACCAAGAGACCCAGTACTTC.

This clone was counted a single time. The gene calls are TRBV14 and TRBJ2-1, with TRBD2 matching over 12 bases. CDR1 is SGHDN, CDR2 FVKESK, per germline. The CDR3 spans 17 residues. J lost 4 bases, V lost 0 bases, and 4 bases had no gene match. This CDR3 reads CASSQEPLAGGYNEQFF. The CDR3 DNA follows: TGTGCCAGCAGCCAAGAGCCCCTAGCGGGAGGGTACAATGAGCAGTTCTTC.

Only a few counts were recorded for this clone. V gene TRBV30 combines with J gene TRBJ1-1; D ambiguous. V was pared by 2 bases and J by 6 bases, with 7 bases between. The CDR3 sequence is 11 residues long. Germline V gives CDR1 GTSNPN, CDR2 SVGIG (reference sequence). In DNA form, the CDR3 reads TGTGCCTGGAGTAGATGGGCTGAAGCTTTCTTT. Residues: CAWSRWAEAFF.

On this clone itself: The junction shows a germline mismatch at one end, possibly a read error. The CDR3 loop reads CASSPRGGSNQSQHF. DNA for the CDR3: TGTGCCAGCAGCCCCCGGGGAGGTAGCAATCAGTCCCAGCATTTT. This chain links TRBV7-8 with TRBJ1-5; unclear D gene. This CDR3 has 15 amino acids. The germline gives CDR1 SGHVS, CDR2 FQNEAQ.

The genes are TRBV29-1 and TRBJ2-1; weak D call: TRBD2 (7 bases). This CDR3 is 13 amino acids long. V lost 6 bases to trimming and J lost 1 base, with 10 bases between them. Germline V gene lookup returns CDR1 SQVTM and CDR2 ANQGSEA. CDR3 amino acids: CSVGGASYNEQFF. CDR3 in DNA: TGCAGCGTAGGGGGGGCTTCCTACAATGAGCAGTTCTTC.

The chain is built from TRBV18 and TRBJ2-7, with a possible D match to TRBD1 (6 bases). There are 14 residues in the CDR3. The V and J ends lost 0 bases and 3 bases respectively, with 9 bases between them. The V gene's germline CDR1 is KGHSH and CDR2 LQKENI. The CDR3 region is CASSPPPGDYEQYF. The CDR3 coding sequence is TGTGCCAGCTCACCACCACCAGGGGACTACGAGCAGTACTTC.